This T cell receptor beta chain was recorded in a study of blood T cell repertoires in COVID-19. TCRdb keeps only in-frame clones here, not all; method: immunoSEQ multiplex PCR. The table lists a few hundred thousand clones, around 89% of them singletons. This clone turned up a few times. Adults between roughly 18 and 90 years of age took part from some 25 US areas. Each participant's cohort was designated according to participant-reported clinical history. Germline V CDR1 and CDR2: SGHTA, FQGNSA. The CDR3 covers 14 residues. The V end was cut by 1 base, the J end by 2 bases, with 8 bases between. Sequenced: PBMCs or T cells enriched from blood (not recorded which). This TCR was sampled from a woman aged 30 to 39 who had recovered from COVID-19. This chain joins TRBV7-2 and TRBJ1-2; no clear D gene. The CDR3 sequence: CASSLVMLNYGYTF. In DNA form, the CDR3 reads TGTGCCAGCAGCTTAGTCATGCTAAACTATGGCTACACCTTC.